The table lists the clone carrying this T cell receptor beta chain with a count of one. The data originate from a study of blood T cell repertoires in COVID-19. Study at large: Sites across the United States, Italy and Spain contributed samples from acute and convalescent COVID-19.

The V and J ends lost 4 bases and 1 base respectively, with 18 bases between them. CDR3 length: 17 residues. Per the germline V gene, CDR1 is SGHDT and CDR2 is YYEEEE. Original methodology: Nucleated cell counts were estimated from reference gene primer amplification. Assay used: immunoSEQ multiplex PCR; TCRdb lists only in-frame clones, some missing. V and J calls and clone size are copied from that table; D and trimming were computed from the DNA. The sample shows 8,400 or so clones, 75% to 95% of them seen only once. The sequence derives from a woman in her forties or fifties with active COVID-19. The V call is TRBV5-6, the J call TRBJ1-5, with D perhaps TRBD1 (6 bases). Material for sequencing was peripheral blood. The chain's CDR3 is CASSLMWGPGSNQPQHF. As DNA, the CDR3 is TGTGCCAGCAGCCTTATGTGGGGGCCTGGAAGCAATCAGCCCCAGCATTTT.